Reported below is one T cell receptor (beta chain). This sample is part of a study of PD-L1 blockade in urothelial cancer. J was trimmed by 1 base and V by 4 bases; bases with no gene match: 11. The V gene's germline CDR1 is LNHDA and CDR2 SQIVND (reference sequence). The CDR3 contains 17 residues. Sample time point: pretreatment peripheral blood. Using immunoSEQ multiplex PCR, the repertoire was profiled, and TCRdb retains in-frame clones only, with some absent. This sample has 50,000 to 75,000 clones, with roughly four fifths found just once. The input for sequencing was PBMCs, taken around atezolizumab (anti-PD-L1) treatment. The receptor comes from a man in his 70s with urothelial cancer. V is TRBV19 and J is TRBJ1-2, with 8 positions matching TRBD1. CDR3 sequence reads: CASSSLSGQGFNYGYTF. The CDR3 bases are TGTGCCAGTAGTAGTCTGTCTGGACAGGGATTTAACTATGGCTACACCTTC.